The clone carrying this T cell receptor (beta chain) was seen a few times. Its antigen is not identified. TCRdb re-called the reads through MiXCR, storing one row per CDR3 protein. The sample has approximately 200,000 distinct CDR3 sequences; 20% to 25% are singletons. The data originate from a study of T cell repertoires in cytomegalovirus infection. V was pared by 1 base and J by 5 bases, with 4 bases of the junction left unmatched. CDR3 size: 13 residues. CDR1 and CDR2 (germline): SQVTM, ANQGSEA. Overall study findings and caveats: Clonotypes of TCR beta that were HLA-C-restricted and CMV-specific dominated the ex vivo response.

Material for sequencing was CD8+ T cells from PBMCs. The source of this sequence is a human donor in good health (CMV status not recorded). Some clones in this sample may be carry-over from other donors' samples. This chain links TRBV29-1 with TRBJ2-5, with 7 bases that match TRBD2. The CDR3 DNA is TGCAGCGTTGAAGCCCCCGGGAGGGAGACCCAGTACTTC. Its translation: CSVEAPGRETQYF.